Presented here are 17 T cell receptor beta chains from one specimen sequenced in a study of Ad26.COV2.S vaccination and SARS-CoV-2 variants. This table comes from immunoSEQ multiplex PCR, and its TCRdb copy is limited to in-frame clones, with some not included. This repertoire shows some 460,000 clones, around 89% found once; its top ten account for 1.5% to 2%. Treatment reported: roughly 20 received Ad26.COV2.S at low or high dose, single or two shots; five or six received placebo; per-sample allocation not given. Sampling was performed 63 days after the first vaccine or placebo injection. The specimen comprised peripheral blood, sampled in a trial of Ad26.COV2.S vaccine versus placebo. Source of these receptors: a person between 18 and 65 years old who received the Ad26.COV2.S COVID-19 vaccine or a placebo.

The genes are TRBV5-1 and TRBJ1-2; a weak D match, TRBD1 (6 bases). Germline loops: CDR1 SGHRS, CDR2 YFSETQ. V was pared by 3 bases and J by 0 bases, with 15 bases between. The CDR3 runs to 16 residues. The CDR3: CASSSTGTSSNYGYTF. DNA for the CDR3: TGCGCCAGCAGCTCAACCGGGACATCCTCTAACTATGGCTACACCTTC.

This clone was seen only once. The J gene is TRBJ2-3, the V gene TRBV29-1, with D tentatively TRBD1 (5 bases). Trimming shortened V by 5 bases and J by 3 bases, and 18 bases separated the two germline ends. Germline CDR1 SQVTM, CDR2 ANQGSEA. This CDR3 region has 15 residues. Here the CDR3 reads CSVTPDTRQTDTQYF. The CDR3 DNA reads TGCAGCGTTACACCGGACACACGACAAACAGATACGCAGTATTTT.

The CDR3 region is CASSRRHSYEQYF. The CDR3 DNA reads TGTGCCAGCAGCCGGAGACATTCTTACGAGCAGTACTTC. The chain employs TRBV27 and TRBJ2-7, with D unresolved. CDR1 and CDR2 (germline): MNHEY, SMNVEV (reference sequence). The V end lost 6 bases, the J end lost 4 bases, and 13 bases lay between the germline ends. The CDR3 runs to 13 residues.

The chain links TRBV3-1 (or the pseudogene TRBV3-2) to TRBJ2-1; D is unresolved. The CDR3 extends over 13 amino acids. Germline CDR1 reads LGHDT; CDR2 reads YNNKEL (reference sequence). Trimming took off 4 bases at V and 2 bases at J, with 6 bases between the two ends. CDR3 amino acids: CASSPAAYNEQFF. The CDR3 DNA reads TGTGCCAGCAGCCCAGCCGCCTACAATGAGCAGTTCTTC.

This clone has a single count. The chain links TRBV9 to TRBJ1-3; no definite D call. CDR3 length: 14 amino acids. Trimming shortened V by 6 bases and J by 9 bases, and 19 bases separated the two germline ends. Looked up from germline, CDR1 is SGDLS and CDR2 is YYNGEE. The CDR3 region has the DNA TGTGCCAGCACCCCGTCCGACTCTTTGGTCACCATATATTTT. Translating it yields CASTPSDSLVTIYF.

The genes are TRBV7-9 and TRBJ1-2; D uncertain. Germline V gives CDR1 SEHNR, CDR2 FQNEAQ (reference sequence). V lost 6 bases and J lost 6, with 14 bases in between. The CDR3 runs to 13 residues. The CDR3 DNA reads as TGTGCCAGCAGATCACGCCGCTCGGATGGCTACACCTTC. This translates into CASRSRRSDGYTF.

The rearrangement joins TRBV15 to TRBJ2-1, with D possibly being TRBD1 (6 bases). CDR3 length: 15 amino acids. Germline V lookup: CDR1 LNHNV, CDR2 YYDKDF (reference sequence). The V gene lost 2 bases and the J gene lost 9 bases, with 17 bases spanning the gap. The CDR3 DNA follows: TGTGCCACCAGCAGACCGTACGGACAGATGGTTGAGCAGTTCTTC. This sequence encodes CATSRPYGQMVEQFF.

This clone was seen a few times. The same CDR3 arises from other DNA sequences in this sample as well. V is TRBV27 and J is TRBJ1-5; the D is unclear. CDR1 MNHEY and CDR2 SMNVEV come from the germline V gene (reference sequence). CDR3 length: 14 amino acids. V lost 2 bases and J lost 4, with 9 bases in between. CDR3 in amino acids: CASSLGVGNQPQHF. In DNA form, the CDR3 reads TGTGCCAGCAGTTTAGGGGTAGGGAATCAGCCCCAGCATTTT.

Concerning this clone: Other DNA sequences in this sample translate to the same CDR3. Here the CDR3 reads CASSPSNTEAFF. DNA of the CDR3: TGTGCCAGCTCACCATCAAACACTGAAGCTTTCTTT. This chain uses TRBV18 with TRBJ1-1; no firm D call. The V end lost 2 bases, the J end lost 2 bases, and 3 bases lay between the germline ends. Germline values: CDR1 KGHSH, CDR2 LQKENI. CDR3 length: 12 amino acids.

The V and J genes are TRBV27 and TRBJ2-2; the D gene could be TRBD1 or TRBD2 (6 bases each). From germline, CDR1 is MNHEY and CDR2 SMNVEV (reference sequence). With 4 bases removed from V and 3 bases from J, the gap between germline ends came to 12 bases. The CDR3 sequence is 15 residues long. The CDR3 loop is CASSSRGEDTGELFF. The DNA of the CDR3 is TGTGCCAGCAGTTCGAGGGGGGAAGACACCGGGGAGCTGTTTTTT.

The V gene is TRBV5-1, the J gene TRBJ2-1; D possibly uses TRBD1 or TRBD2 (6 bases each). V was trimmed by 0 bases and J by 7 bases, leaving 14 bases between them. Germline V lookup: CDR1 SGHRS, CDR2 YFSETQ. This CDR3 has 15 residues. The DNA for the CDR3 is TGCGCCAGCAGCTTGGAGGGGGGCAGTTGGAATGAGCAGTTCTTC. Its translation: CASSLEGGSWNEQFF.

In this sample, this clone turned up once. The chain recombines TRBV25-1 with TRBJ1-3, with D uncertain. The CDR3 loop spans 16 amino acids. Trimming removed 1 base from V and 4 bases from J, with 14 bases in between. CDR1 is MGHDK and CDR2 is SYGVNS in the germline V gene. The CDR3 bases are TGTGCCAGCAGTGAATGGCCTGAGTGGAAAGGAAACACCATATATTTT. It translates to CASSEWPEWKGNTIYF.

The CDR3, as DNA: TGTGCCAGCAGCTTGAGGGATACGCAGTATTTT. It codes for CASSLRDTQYF. The V gene is TRBV11-2, the J gene TRBJ2-3, with no clear D. The CDR3 has 11 amino acids. The V end lost 3 bases, the J end lost 6 bases, and 4 bases lay between the germline ends. Germline CDR1 is SGHAT and CDR2 is FQNNGV.

The chain joins TRBV11-2 to TRBJ2-7, with 9 bases matching TRBD2. The CDR3 sequence is 15 residues long. Germline-derived CDR1 and CDR2 are SGHAT and FQNNGV. V shed 0 bases and J 2 bases; nucleotides not matched to a gene: 2. The CDR3: CASSLDPSGTYEQYF. For the CDR3, the DNA is TGTGCCAGCAGCTTAGATCCTAGCGGGACCTACGAGCAGTACTTC.

The V call is TRBV3-1 (or the pseudogene TRBV3-2), the J call TRBJ2-2, with 10 bases lining up with TRBD1. V trimming: 1 base; J trimming: 4 bases; junction bases outside the gene matches: 6. Germline values: CDR1 LGHDT, CDR2 YNNKEL (reference sequence). The CDR3 totals 17 residues. This CDR3 reads CASSQAGTGALTGELFF. As DNA, the CDR3 is TGTGCCAGCAGCCAAGCCGGGACAGGGGCCCTCACCGGGGAGCTGTTTTTT.

J is TRBJ2-7 and V is TRBV19; TRBD1 or TRBD2 may be the D gene (6 bases each). The V gene's germline CDR1 is LNHDA and CDR2 SQIVND (reference sequence). With 3 bases removed from V and 2 bases from J, the gap between germline ends came to 17 bases. CDR3 length: 16 amino acids. The CDR3 reads CASSIGGPLHAYEQYF. CDR3 bases: TGTGCCAGTAGTATTGGGGGGCCCCTTCACGCCTACGAGCAGTACTTC.

This clone was detected only once. The chain has TRBV20-1 and TRBJ2-3; D is perhaps TRBD1 or TRBD2 (5 bases each). Trimming took off 3 bases at V and 4 bases at J, with 17 bases between the two ends. This CDR3 contains 15 residues. Per germline, CDR1 DFQATT and CDR2 SNEGSKA (reference sequence). CDR3 coding DNA: TGCAGTGCTAGTTATCCGGGACGTGGCGCAGATACGCAGTATTTT. Protein sequence: CSASYPGRGADTQYF.